The clone carrying this TCR beta chain has ten or more counts. The antigen remains unidentified. Orbital computed tomography and thyroid ultrasound, together with serum TRAb and thyroxine and clinical symptoms, were used for diagnoses. The entry originates in a study of T cells in Graves' hyperthyroidism and ophthalmopathy. Whole-study results and caveats: Blood also showed most of the thyroid clonotypes that were expanded above 0.001.

V trimming: 5 bases; J trimming: 5 bases; junction bases outside the gene matches: 13. The CDR3 runs 16 residues. Germline-derived CDR1 and CDR2 are GTSNPN and SVGIG (reference sequence). RNA transcripts yielded amplified TCR beta CDR3 regions. Initially, a first-round RT-PCR of the TCR CDR3 employed the HTBI primer set. One entry per CDR3 protein results from TCRdb running MiXCR on the multiplex PCR reads. The data show roughly 530,000 distinct CDR3 sequences, under 20% seen once. The sequencing sample was made of blood. This TCR was sampled from a woman aged 18-29 years with Graves' ophthalmopathy. The chain links TRBV30 to TRBJ1-4, with 8 bases aligning to TRBD1. This CDR3 is CAWSPGTGGINEKLFF. DNA of the CDR3: TGTGCCTGGTCGCCCGGGACAGGCGGAATAAATGAAAAACTGTTTTTT.